The 13 T cell receptor beta chains below all came from one sample that was sequenced in a study of T cell repertoires in cytomegalovirus infection. TCRdb analysed the reads with MiXCR anew, one entry per CDR3 protein. The data show roughly 350,000 distinct CDR3 sequences, about 34% seen once. No antigen has been identified for these receptors. Source: cultured PBMCs, taken from culture after CMV antigen stimulation. These receptors came from a human donor in good health (CMV status not recorded). Some clones in this sample may be carry-over from other donors' samples.

The count of this clonotype is one. The rearrangement uses TRBV5-4 and TRBJ1-1, with 8 bases that match TRBD1. The germline gives CDR1 SGHNT, CDR2 YYREEE (reference sequence). V lost 0 bases to trimming and J lost 7 bases; unmatched junction nucleotides: 2. The CDR3 totals 13 residues. CDR3 coding DNA: TGTGCCAGCAGCTTGGTCGGGACAGGTGAAGCTTTCTTT. Translation: CASSLVGTGEAFF.

J is TRBJ1-1 and V is TRBV29-1; 9 bases match TRBD1. The germline CDR1 and CDR2 sequences are SQVTM and ANQGSEA. This CDR3 spans 14 amino acids. V dropped 7 bases and J dropped 1; count of bases not matched to a gene: 7. The CDR3, as DNA: TGCAGCGGTACAGGGGGCGCAGGGAACACTGAAGCTTTCTTT. Its translation is CSGTGGAGNTEAFF.

The V call is TRBV12-3 or TRBV12-4, the J call TRBJ2-2; TRBD2 matches 8 bases. The CDR3 extends over 18 amino acids. The V and J ends lost 2 bases and 0 bases, in that order; junction bases with no gene match: 8. The CDR3 DNA is TGTGCCAGCAGTTTACGTGGAGCGGGAGAGCCGAACACCGGGGAGCTGTTTTTT. It is translated as CASSLRGAGEPNTGELFF.

There are a few counts of this clonotype. The CDR3 region is CASSAQTQTSTDTQYF. The CDR3 nucleotides read TGTGCCAGCAGCGCCCAGACACAGACTAGCACAGATACGCAGTATTTT. The chain is built from TRBV27 and TRBJ2-3; D gene uncertain. The V end lost 6 bases, the J end lost 0 bases, and 16 bases lay between the germline ends. CDR3 length: 16 amino acids. Germline values: CDR1 MNHEY, CDR2 SMNVEV (reference sequence).

This chain joins TRBV28 and TRBJ2-1, with TRBD2 matching over 7 bases. The CDR3 runs to 15 residues. CDR1 is MDHEN and CDR2 is SYDVKM in the germline V gene. V lost 6 bases, J lost 2 bases, and 7 bases stayed unmatched. DNA for the CDR3: TGTGCCAGCAGAGAAGCGGGACCCACCTACAATGAGCAGTTCTTC. Protein sequence: CASREAGPTYNEQFF. The full variable domain, in which reference TRBV28 and TRBJ2-1 provide the parts outside the CDR3, is DVKVTQSSRYLVKRTGEKVFLECVQDMDHENMFWYRQDPGLGLRLIYFSYDVKMKEKGDIPEGYSVSREKKERFSLILESASTNQTSMYLCASREAGPTYNEQFFGPGTRLTVL.

The chain recombines TRBV11-2 with TRBJ2-3, with no clear D. From germline, CDR1 is SGHAT and CDR2 FQNNGV. CDR3 length: 11 residues. Trimming took off 0 bases at V and 11 bases at J, with 6 bases between the two ends. The chain's CDR3 is CASSLDLKQYF. The DNA of the CDR3 is TGTGCCAGCAGCTTAGATCTTAAGCAGTATTTT. The entire variable domain, with the rest obtained from reference TRBV11-2 and TRBJ2-3, is as follows: EAGVAQSPRYKIIEKRQSVAFWCNPISGHATLYWYQQILGQGPKLLIQFQNNGVVDDSQLPKDRFSAERLKGVDSTLKIQPAKLEDSAVYLCASSLDLKQYFGPGTRLTVL.

This sequence joins TRBV6-2 or TRBV6-3 and TRBJ1-1; tentatively, D is TRBD1 (6 bases). Germline CDR1 is MNHEY and CDR2 is SVGEGT. This CDR3 region has 17 residues. The V end lost 0 bases, the J end lost 5 bases, and 19 bases lay between the germline ends. DNA for the CDR3: TGTGCCAGCAGTTACTCGTCAGGCAGGGGATCACGAACTGAAGCTTTCTTT. As protein: CASSYSSGRGSRTEAFF.

The rearrangement joins TRBV19 to TRBJ2-7; 11 bases line up with TRBD1. CDR3 size: 11 residues. Germline V CDR1 and CDR2: LNHDA, SQIVND (reference sequence). This CDR3 is CASGTGGNVVV. In DNA form, the CDR3 reads TGTGCCAGTGGGACAGGGGGTAATGTCGTCGTC.

This sequence joins TRBV15 and TRBJ2-7, with 8 nucleotides matching TRBD1. Germline V lookup: CDR1 LNHNV, CDR2 YYDKDF (reference sequence). V trimming: 4 bases; J trimming: 4 bases; junction bases outside the gene matches: 18. CDR3 length equals 18 residues. The CDR3, as DNA: TGTGCCACCAGCACGTTACGCGGGCAGGGGGCCATGAGATACGAGCAGTACGTC. Its protein product is CATSTLRGQGAMRYEQYV.

This clonotype has at least ten counts. The chain uses TRBV7-2 and TRBJ2-3; D call uncertain. CDR3 length equals 13 residues. V lost 5 bases and J 0 bases, leaving 6 bases between the germline ends. From germline, CDR1 is SGHTA and CDR2 FQGNSA. The CDR3 nucleotides read TGTGCCAGCAGCGTGACTAGCACAGATACGCAGTATTTT. This codes for CASSVTSTDTQYF.

In its sample, this clonotype was seen many times. The rearrangement links TRBV7-2 to TRBJ2-7, with D possibly TRBD2 on 6 matching bases. CDR3 size: 14 residues. Germline CDR1 is SGHTA and CDR2 is FQGNSA. V dropped 4 bases and J dropped 0 bases, with 10 bases sitting between them. CDR3 region: CASSSGLDSYEQYF. CDR3 nucleotides: TGTGCCAGCAGCTCGGGACTGGACTCCTACGAGCAGTACTTC. Complete variable domain (other parts from reference TRBV7-2 and TRBJ2-7): GAGVSQSPSNKVTEKGKDVELRCDPISGHTALYWYRQSLGQGLEFLIYFQGNSAPDKSGLPSDRFSAERTGGSVSTLTIQRTQQEDSAVYLCASSSGLDSYEQYFGPGTRLTVT.

The table lists this clonotype with a few counts. J is TRBJ1-4 and V is TRBV7-8, with a tentative D call TRBD1 (5 bases). The germline V gene has CDR1 SGHVS and CDR2 FQNEAQ. V lost 5 bases, J lost 6 bases, and 31 bases lay in between. The CDR3 spans 20 residues. CDR3 DNA sequence: TGTGCCAGCAGCCCTCGCGGCGATTCTTTGGTTGGGACCGAGGATGAAAAACTGTTTTTT. The encoded protein is CASSPRGDSLVGTEDEKLFF.

J is TRBJ1-4 and V is TRBV4-1, with a possible D match to TRBD1 (5 bases). With 4 bases removed from V and 8 bases from J, the gap between germline ends came to 17 bases. The CDR3 spans 15 residues. Germline CDR1 and CDR2: MGHRA and YSYEKL. The CDR3: CASSPNDQGGEKLFF. DNA of the CDR3: TGCGCCAGCAGCCCAAACGATCAGGGCGGCGAAAAACTGTTTTTT.